The 4 T cell receptor beta chains below all came from one sample that was sequenced in a study of blood T cell repertoires in COVID-19. Repertoires were generated with immunoSEQ multiplex PCR, while TCRdb's copy carries only in-frame clones and drops some. Among approximately 260,000 clones, about 81% were seen once, and the ten largest hold 12%. Sequencing input: peripheral blood. The receptors were sampled from a woman aged 60-70 years with active or convalescent COVID-19.

The chain carries TRBV3-1 (or the pseudogene TRBV3-2) and TRBJ1-2; 7 nucleotides line up with TRBD1. Germline V lookup: CDR1 LGHDT, CDR2 YNNKEL (reference sequence). Trimming took 4 bases from V and 4 from J; bases not matched to a gene: 15. CDR3 length: 17 residues. CDR3 amino acids: CASSPLRPGQKLYGYTF. As DNA, the CDR3 is TGTGCCAGCAGCCCGCTCCGTCCGGGACAGAAGCTCTATGGCTACACCTTC.

A few counts support this clone. This chain links TRBV27 with TRBJ2-2, with TRBD1 matching over 8 bases. V shed 10 bases, J shed 1 base, and the junction held 8 bases outside the gene matches. The germline V gene encodes CDR1 MNHEY and CDR2 SMNVEV (reference sequence). This CDR3 spans 15 amino acids. CDR3 protein: CATSTGTGNTGELFF. The CDR3 DNA is TGTGCCACTTCGACCGGGACAGGGAACACCGGGGAGCTGTTTTTT.

V usage is TRBV3-1 (or the pseudogene TRBV3-2) and J usage is TRBJ1-4; 7 bases are a match to TRBD1. Germline CDR1 and CDR2: LGHDT and YNNKEL (reference sequence). V shed 7 bases, J shed 4 bases, and the junction held 12 bases outside the gene matches. The CDR3 totals 16 residues. The chain's CDR3 is CASTPTGTLINEKLFF. The CDR3 DNA reads TGTGCCAGCACCCCGACAGGGACCCTAATTAATGAAAAACTGTTTTTT.

The chain combines TRBV3-1 (or the pseudogene TRBV3-2) with TRBJ2-1; TRBD2 matches at 11 bases. This CDR3 region has 15 residues. With 8 bases clipped from V and 9 bases from J, the junction kept 12 bases outside the gene matches. CDR1 is LGHDT and CDR2 is YNNKEL in the germline V gene (reference sequence). The CDR3 region has the DNA TGTGCCAGCGGGGCTAGCGGGGGGTCGAGGATTGAGCAGTTCTTC. Translating gives CASGASGGSRIEQFF.